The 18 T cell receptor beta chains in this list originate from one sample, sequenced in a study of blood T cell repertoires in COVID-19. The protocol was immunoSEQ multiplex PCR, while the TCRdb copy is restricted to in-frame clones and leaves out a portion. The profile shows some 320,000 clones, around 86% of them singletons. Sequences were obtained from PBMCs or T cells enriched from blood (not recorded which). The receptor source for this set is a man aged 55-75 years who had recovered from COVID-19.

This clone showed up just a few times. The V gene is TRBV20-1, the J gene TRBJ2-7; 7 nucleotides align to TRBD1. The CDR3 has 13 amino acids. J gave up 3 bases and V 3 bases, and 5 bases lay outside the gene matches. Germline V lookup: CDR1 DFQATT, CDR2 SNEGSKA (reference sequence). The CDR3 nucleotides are TGCAGTGCTAGTGGAGACAGGGACTACGAGCAGTACTTC. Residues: CSASGDRDYEQYF.

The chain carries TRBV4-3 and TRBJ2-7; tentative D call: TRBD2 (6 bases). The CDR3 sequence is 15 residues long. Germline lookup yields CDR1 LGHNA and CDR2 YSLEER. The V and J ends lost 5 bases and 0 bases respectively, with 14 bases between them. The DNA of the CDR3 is TGCGCCAGCAGCGCCGGACGGGGGAGCTCCTACGAGCAGTACTTC. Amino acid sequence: CASSAGRGSSYEQYF.

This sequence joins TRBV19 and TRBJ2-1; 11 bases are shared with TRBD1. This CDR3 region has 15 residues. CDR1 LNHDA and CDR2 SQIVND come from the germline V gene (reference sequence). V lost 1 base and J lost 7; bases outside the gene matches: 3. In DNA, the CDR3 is TGTGCCAGTAGTATAGGATGGGACAGGGGGAATGAGCAGTTCTTC. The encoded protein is CASSIGWDRGNEQFF.

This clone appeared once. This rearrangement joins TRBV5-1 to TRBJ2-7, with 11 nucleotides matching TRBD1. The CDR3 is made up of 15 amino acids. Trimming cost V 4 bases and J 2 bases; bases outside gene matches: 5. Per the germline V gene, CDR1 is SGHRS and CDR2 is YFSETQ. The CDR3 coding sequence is TGCGCCAGCAGCCCCCGGACAGGGGGCGCCTACGAGCAGTACTTC. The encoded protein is CASSPRTGGAYEQYF. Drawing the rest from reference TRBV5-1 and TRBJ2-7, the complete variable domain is KAGVTQTPRYLIKTRGQQVTLSCSPISGHRSVSWYQQTPGQGLQFLFEYFSETQRNKGNFPGRFSGRQFSNSRSEMNVSTLELGDSALYLCASSPRTGGAYEQYFGPGTRLTVT.

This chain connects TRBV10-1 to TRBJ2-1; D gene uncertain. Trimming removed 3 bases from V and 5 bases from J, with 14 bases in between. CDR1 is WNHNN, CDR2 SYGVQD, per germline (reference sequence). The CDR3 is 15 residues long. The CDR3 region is CASSDPKAAHNEQFF. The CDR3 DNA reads TGCGCCAGCAGTGACCCCAAGGCGGCCCACAATGAGCAGTTCTTC.

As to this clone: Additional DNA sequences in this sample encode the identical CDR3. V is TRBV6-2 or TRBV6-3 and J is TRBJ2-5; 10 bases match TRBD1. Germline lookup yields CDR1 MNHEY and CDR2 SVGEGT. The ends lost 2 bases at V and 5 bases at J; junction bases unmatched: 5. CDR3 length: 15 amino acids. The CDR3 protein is CASSYRDRGGETQYF. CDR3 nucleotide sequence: TGTGCCAGCAGTTACAGGGACAGGGGTGGGGAGACCCAGTACTTC.

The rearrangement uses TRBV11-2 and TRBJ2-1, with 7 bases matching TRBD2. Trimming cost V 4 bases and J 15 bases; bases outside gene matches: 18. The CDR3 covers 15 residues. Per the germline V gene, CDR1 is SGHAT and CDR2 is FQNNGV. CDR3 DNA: TGTGCCAGCAGCTCAGGGTTATGGGGAGGGGCAGGAGGGTTCTTC. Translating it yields CASSSGLWGGAGGFF. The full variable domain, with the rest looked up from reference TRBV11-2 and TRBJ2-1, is EAGVAQSPRYKIIEKRQSVAFWCNPISGHATLYWYQQILGQGPKLLIQFQNNGVVDDSQLPKDRFSAERLKGVDSTLKIQPAKLEDSAVYLCASSSGLWGGAGGFFGPGTRLTVL.

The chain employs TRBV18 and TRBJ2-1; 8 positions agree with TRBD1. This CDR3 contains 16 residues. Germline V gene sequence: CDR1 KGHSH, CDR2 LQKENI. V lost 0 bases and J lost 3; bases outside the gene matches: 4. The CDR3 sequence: CASSPPITGGYNEQFF. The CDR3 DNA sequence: TGTGCCAGCTCACCACCTATCACAGGGGGCTACAATGAGCAGTTCTTC.

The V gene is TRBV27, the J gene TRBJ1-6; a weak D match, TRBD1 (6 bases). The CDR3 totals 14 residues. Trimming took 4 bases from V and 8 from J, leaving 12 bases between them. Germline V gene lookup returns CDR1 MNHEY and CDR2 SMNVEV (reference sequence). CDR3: CASSYSRGDSPLHF. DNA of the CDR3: TGTGCCAGCAGTTACTCCAGGGGCGATTCACCCCTCCACTTT.

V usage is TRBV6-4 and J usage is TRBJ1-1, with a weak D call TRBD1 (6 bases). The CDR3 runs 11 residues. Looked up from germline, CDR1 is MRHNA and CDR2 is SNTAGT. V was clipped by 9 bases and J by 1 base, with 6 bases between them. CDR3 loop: CARTGNTEAFF. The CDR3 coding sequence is TGTGCCAGGACAGGGAACACTGAAGCTTTCTTT.

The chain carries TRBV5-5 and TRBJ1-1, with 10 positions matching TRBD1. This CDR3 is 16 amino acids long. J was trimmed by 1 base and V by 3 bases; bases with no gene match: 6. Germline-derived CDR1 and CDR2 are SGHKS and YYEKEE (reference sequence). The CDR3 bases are TGTGCCAGCAGCTGGGGGGACAGGGGCGCGAACACTGAAGCTTTCTTT. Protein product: CASSWGDRGANTEAFF. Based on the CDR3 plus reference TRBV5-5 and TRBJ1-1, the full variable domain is DAGVTQSPTHLIKTRGQQVTLRCSPISGHKSVSWYQQVLGQGPQFIFQYYEKEERGRGNFPDRFSARQFPNYSSELNVNALLLGDSALYLCASSWGDRGANTEAFFGQGTRLTVV.

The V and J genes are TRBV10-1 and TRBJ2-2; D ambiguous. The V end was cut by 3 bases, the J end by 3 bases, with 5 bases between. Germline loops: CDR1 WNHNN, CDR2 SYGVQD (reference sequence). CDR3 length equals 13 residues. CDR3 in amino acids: CASSDLHTGELFF. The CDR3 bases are TGCGCCAGCAGTGATCTCCACACCGGGGAGCTGTTTTTT.

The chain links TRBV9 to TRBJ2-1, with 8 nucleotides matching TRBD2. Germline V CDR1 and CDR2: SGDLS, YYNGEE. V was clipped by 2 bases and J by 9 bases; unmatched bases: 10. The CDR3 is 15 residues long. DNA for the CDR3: TGTGCCAGCAGCGTGACAGCGGGAGAGGCCGTTGAGCAGTTCTTC. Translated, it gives CASSVTAGEAVEQFF.

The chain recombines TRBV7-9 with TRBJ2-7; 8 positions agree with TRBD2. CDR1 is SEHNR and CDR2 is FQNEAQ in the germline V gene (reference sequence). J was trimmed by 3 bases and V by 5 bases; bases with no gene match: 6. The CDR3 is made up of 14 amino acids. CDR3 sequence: CASSPLGGGYEQYF. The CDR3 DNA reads TGTGCCAGCAGCCCCCTCGGGGGGGGCTACGAGCAGTACTTC.

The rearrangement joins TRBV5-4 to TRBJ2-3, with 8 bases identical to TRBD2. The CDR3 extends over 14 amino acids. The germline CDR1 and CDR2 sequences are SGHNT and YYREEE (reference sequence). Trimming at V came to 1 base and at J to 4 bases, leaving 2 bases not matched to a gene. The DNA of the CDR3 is TGTGCCAGCAGCTTGAGCGGGAGTTCAGATACGCAGTATTTT. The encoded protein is CASSLSGSSDTQYF.

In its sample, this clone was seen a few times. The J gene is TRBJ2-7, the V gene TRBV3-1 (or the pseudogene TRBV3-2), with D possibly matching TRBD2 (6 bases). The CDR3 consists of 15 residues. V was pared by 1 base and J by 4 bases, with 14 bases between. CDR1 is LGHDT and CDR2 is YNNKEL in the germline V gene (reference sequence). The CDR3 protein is CASSQASAVRYEQYF. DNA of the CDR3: TGTGCCAGCAGCCAAGCTAGCGCAGTTAGGTACGAGCAGTACTTC.

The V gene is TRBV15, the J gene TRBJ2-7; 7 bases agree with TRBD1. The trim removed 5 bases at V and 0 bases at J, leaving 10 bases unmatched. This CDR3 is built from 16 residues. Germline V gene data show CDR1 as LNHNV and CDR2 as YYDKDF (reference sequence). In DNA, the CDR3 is TGTGCCACCAGCGCAATGGGGACAGCCTACTCCTACGAGCAGTACTTC. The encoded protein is CATSAMGTAYSYEQYF.

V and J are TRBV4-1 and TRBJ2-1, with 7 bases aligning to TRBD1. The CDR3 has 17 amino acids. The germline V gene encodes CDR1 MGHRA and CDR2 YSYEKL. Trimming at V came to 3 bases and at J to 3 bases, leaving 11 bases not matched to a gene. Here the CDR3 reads CASSHLTGDIFYNEQFF. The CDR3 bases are TGCGCCAGCAGCCATCTCACAGGGGACATATTCTACAATGAGCAGTTCTTC.